Each of the 29 T cell receptor beta chains below was sequenced from the same sample in a study of beta chain features in type 1 diabetes. cDNA synthesis used the whole RNA isolate, giving expressed TCRB sequences. This table comes from immunoSEQ multiplex PCR, and its TCRdb copy is limited to in-frame clones, with some not included. The table includes approximately 200,000 clones, roughly 9.6% detected once. Sequences were obtained from naive CD4+ T cells from blood. These receptors all come from a woman between 18 and 30 years old in good health.

V is TRBV27 and J is TRBJ1-2; 10 bases agree with TRBD1. J gave up 7 bases and V 6 bases, and 14 bases lay outside the gene matches. CDR3 length equals 16 residues. Germline CDR1 is MNHEY and CDR2 is SMNVEV (reference sequence). The CDR3 is CASSLTTGGVIGGYTF. CDR3 bases: TGTGCCAGCAGCCTAACGACAGGGGGCGTAATAGGTGGCTACACCTTC.

This clone came up a few times. V is TRBV6-5 and J is TRBJ1-5; D unresolved. Germline lookup yields CDR1 MNHEY and CDR2 SVGAGI. Between the trimmed V and J ends, which lost 8 bases and 7 bases, there was a span of 15 bases. The CDR3 is 13 residues long. CDR3 residues: CASGESGRQPQHF. Here the CDR3 DNA reads TGTGCCAGCGGGGAGAGTGGTCGCCAGCCCCAGCATTTT.

This chain uses TRBV9 with TRBJ1-1; D is ambiguous. Trimming cost V 4 bases and J 4 bases, with 11 bases left between them. The CDR3 has 13 amino acids. Germline-derived CDR1 and CDR2 are SGDLS and YYNGEE. The CDR3 sequence: CASSPSVSTEAFF. In DNA, the CDR3 is TGTGCCAGCAGCCCTTCAGTGTCCACTGAAGCTTTCTTT.

This clone was counted a few times. The chain employs TRBV6-1 and TRBJ2-4, with a possible D match to TRBD1 (5 bases). The germline CDR1 and CDR2 sequences are MNHNS and SASEGT. V was pared by 4 bases and J by 6 bases, with 7 bases between. The CDR3 contains 12 residues. CDR3 loop: CASSVDRNIQYF. The CDR3 DNA reads TGTGCCAGCAGTGTCGACAGAAACATTCAGTACTTC.

The V call is TRBV6-5, the J call TRBJ1-1; 7 positions agree with TRBD1. This CDR3 comprises 14 residues. Germline CDR1 is MNHEY and CDR2 is SVGAGI. V was clipped by 6 bases and J by 2 bases; unmatched bases: 6. This CDR3 reads CASSSQGGNTEAFF. CDR3 DNA sequence: TGTGCCAGCAGCAGCCAGGGGGGAAACACTGAAGCTTTCTTT.

In its sample, this clone was seen once. V is TRBV19 and J is TRBJ1-2; D is uncertain. The germline V and J ends were trimmed by 3 bases and 0 bases, with 11 bases remaining between them. The CDR3 is made up of 15 amino acids. Germline assignment: CDR1 LNHDA and CDR2 SQIVND (reference sequence). The CDR3 nucleotides are TGTGCCAGTAGTATTCTCCACGCAGCTAACTATGGCTACACCTTC. Encoded protein: CASSILHAANYGYTF.

This clone was detected only a few times. V is TRBV6-1 and J is TRBJ2-7, with TRBD2 matching 12 bases. CDR1 is MNHNS, CDR2 SASEGT, per germline. This CDR3 has 14 residues. V gave up 10 bases and J gave up 2 bases; unmatched junction bases: 6. The CDR3 loop is CATTRTSGAYEQYF. Written as DNA, the CDR3 is TGTGCCACCACAAGGACTAGCGGGGCCTACGAGCAGTACTTC.

The table lists this clone with a few counts. Within the sample, other DNA sequences also encode this same CDR3. This rearrangement joins TRBV5-1 to TRBJ1-1, with D unresolved. V was cut by 0 bases and J by 2 bases, with 5 bases left in between. The CDR3 runs 13 residues. Germline CDR1 reads SGHRS; CDR2 reads YFSETQ. The DNA for the CDR3 is TGCGCCAGCAGCTTGGAAGCTAACACTGAAGCTTTCTTT. It codes for CASSLEANTEAFF.

This clone was counted between two and nine times. The rearrangement links TRBV4-1 to TRBJ2-3; a possible D gene is TRBD2 (7 bases). Trimming took off 1 base at V and 2 bases at J, with 13 bases between the two ends. The germline V gene encodes CDR1 MGHRA and CDR2 YSYEKL. The CDR3 totals 16 residues. CDR3 sequence reads: CASSQGGRGNTDTQYF. DNA of the CDR3: TGCGCCAGCAGCCAAGGGGGGCGGGGGAACACAGATACGCAGTATTTT.

V gene TRBV27 combines with J gene TRBJ2-5; 7 nucleotides align to TRBD1. The CDR3 has 16 residues. The germline gives CDR1 MNHEY, CDR2 SMNVEV (reference sequence). With 4 bases clipped from V and 4 bases from J, the junction kept 12 bases outside the gene matches. This chain's CDR3 is CASSSITGVGIETQYF. CDR3 sequence (DNA): TGTGCCAGCAGTTCCATCACAGGGGTTGGTATAGAGACCCAGTACTTC.

The genes are TRBV5-6 and TRBJ1-6; 9 bases match TRBD1. This CDR3 comprises 15 residues. Per germline, CDR1 SGHDT and CDR2 YYEEEE. V lost 4 bases and J lost 7; bases outside the gene matches: 6. CDR3 DNA: TGTGCCAGCAGCCCGGACAGGGGCAGGAATTCACCCCTCCACTTT. This codes for CASSPDRGRNSPLHF.

Worth noting for this clone: Other DNA variants within this sample encode the same CDR3. The V call is TRBV5-1, the J call TRBJ2-7, with TRBD1 matching over 8 bases. With 5 bases clipped from V and 3 bases from J, the junction kept 7 bases outside the gene matches. CDR3 length equals 14 residues. Germline CDR1 and CDR2: SGHRS and YFSETQ. The chain's CDR3 is CASSPGTGYYEQYF. The DNA for the CDR3 is TGCGCCAGCAGTCCCGGGACAGGATACTACGAGCAGTACTTC.

This clone was seen more than once but under ten times. The rearrangement joins TRBV9 to TRBJ2-2; 11 bases are shared with TRBD1. The germline V gene has CDR1 SGDLS and CDR2 YYNGEE. The CDR3 is 18 amino acids. Trimming took 5 bases from V and 4 from J; bases not matched to a gene: 13. The CDR3 is CASSERKGTGGFTGELFF. In DNA form, the CDR3 reads TGTGCCAGCAGTGAGAGGAAGGGGACAGGGGGATTCACCGGGGAGCTGTTTTTT.

The chain links TRBV2 to TRBJ2-7; D uncertain. Germline lookup yields CDR1 SNHLY and CDR2 FYNNEI. The germline V and J ends were trimmed by 4 bases and 2 bases, with 6 bases remaining between them. CDR3 length equals 12 residues. The CDR3 DNA follows: TGTGCCAGCAGTGTTGCGGCCTACGAGCAGTACTTC. Residues: CASSVAAYEQYF.

The V call is TRBV29-1, the J call TRBJ2-5, with 8 bases that match TRBD1. Trimming cost V 4 bases and J 4 bases; bases outside gene matches: 8. Germline CDR1 SQVTM, CDR2 ANQGSEA. CDR3 length: 14 residues. CDR3 DNA sequence: TGCAGCGTTGTGGGGCGACAGGGGTTAGAGACCCAGTACTTC. Protein sequence: CSVVGRQGLETQYF.

The V gene is TRBV30, the J gene TRBJ2-3, with 7 nucleotides matching TRBD2. Germline loops: CDR1 GTSNPN, CDR2 SVGIG (reference sequence). J lost 0 bases, V lost 5 bases, and 2 bases had no gene match. This CDR3 comprises 13 residues. CDR3 region: CAWGEGSTDTQYF. In DNA form, the CDR3 reads TGTGCCTGGGGGGAGGGTAGCACAGATACGCAGTATTTT. The full variable domain, rest sourced from reference TRBV30 and TRBJ2-3, is SQTIHQWPATLVQPVGSPLSLECTVEGTSNPNLYWYRQAAGRGLQLLFYSVGIGQISSEVPQNLSASRPQDRQFILSSKKLLLSDSGFYLCAWGEGSTDTQYFGPGTRLTVL.

The chain uses TRBV18 and TRBJ2-2; TRBD1 is a possible D gene (5 bases). The V gene lost 3 bases and the J gene lost 2 bases, with 13 bases spanning the gap. Germline values: CDR1 KGHSH, CDR2 LQKENI. This CDR3 has 16 residues. CDR3 coding DNA: TGTGCCAGCTCACCCCTCGTCAGGGCCAACACCGGGGAGCTGTTTTTT. The encoded protein is CASSPLVRANTGELFF.

This clone was found many times. The V call is TRBV4-1, the J call TRBJ2-1; 11 positions agree with TRBD2. V trimming: 3 bases; J trimming: 11 bases; junction bases outside the gene matches: 9. Per the germline V gene, CDR1 is MGHRA and CDR2 is YSYEKL. The length of the CDR3 is 15 residues. CDR3: CASSQTSGTRFKQFF. CDR3 bases: TGCGCCAGCAGCCAGACTAGCGGGACAAGATTTAAGCAGTTCTTC.

V usage is TRBV19 and J usage is TRBJ1-5; D is possibly TRBD1 (5 bases). The CDR3 totals 18 residues. The V end lost 3 bases, the J end lost 2 bases, and 20 bases lay between the germline ends. CDR1 LNHDA and CDR2 SQIVND come from the germline V gene (reference sequence). DNA of the CDR3: TGTGCCAGTAGTATCCACCGAGGGAGGGGTTACGGCAATCAGCCCCAGCATTTT. It encodes CASSIHRGRGYGNQPQHF.

This clone has only a few counts. The chain combines TRBV19 with TRBJ1-5; D possibly corresponds to TRBD1 (6 bases). Germline values: CDR1 LNHDA, CDR2 SQIVND (reference sequence). The V end lost 5 bases, the J end lost 3 bases, and 11 bases lay between the germline ends. The CDR3 sequence is 14 residues long. The CDR3 reads CASSQDSVNQPQHF. CDR3 nucleotide sequence: TGTGCCAGTAGTCAGGACAGCGTCAATCAGCCCCAGCATTTT.

The chain links TRBV18 to TRBJ2-5, with TRBD2 matching over 8 bases. The length of the CDR3 is 16 residues. V was clipped by 5 bases and J by 5 bases; unmatched bases: 13. Germline V lookup: CDR1 KGHSH, CDR2 LQKENI. The CDR3 DNA sequence: TGTGCCAGCTCAGCCGTAGCGGGACCAGCGCGCGAGACCCAGTACTTC. Encoded protein: CASSAVAGPARETQYF. The variable domain in full, completed from reference TRBV18 and TRBJ2-5, reads NAGVMQNPRHLVRRRGQEARLRCSPMKGHSHVYWYRQLPEEGLKFMVYLQKENIIDESGMPKERFSAEFPKEGPSILRIQQVVRGDSAAYFCASSAVAGPARETQYFGPGTRLLVL.

This clone was picked up a small number of times. The chain combines TRBV7-2 with TRBJ2-1; 14 nucleotides agree with TRBD2. CDR3 length: 18 residues. After removal of 1 base from V and 5 bases from J, the junction contained 7 bases not matched to a gene. CDR1 and CDR2 from the germline V gene are SGHTA and FQGNSA. The CDR3 region has the DNA TGTGCCAGCAGCTTAGTGGCGACTAGCGGGAGGGGGGACAATGAGCAGTTCTTC. This gives the protein CASSLVATSGRGDNEQFF. The variable domain in full, completed from reference TRBV7-2 and TRBJ2-1, reads GAGVSQSPSNKVTEKGKDVELRCDPISGHTALYWYRQSLGQGLEFLIYFQGNSAPDKSGLPSDRFSAERTGGSVSTLTIQRTQQEDSAVYLCASSLVATSGRGDNEQFFGPGTRLTVL.

J is TRBJ1-1 and V is TRBV6-5; the D gene is possibly TRBD1 (6 bases). V gave up 5 bases and J gave up 0 bases, with 13 bases separating them. CDR3 length: 15 amino acids. The germline gives CDR1 MNHEY, CDR2 SVGAGI. The CDR3 here is CASSPGHVMNTEAFF. CDR3 in DNA: TGTGCCAGCAGTCCGGGACACGTCATGAACACTGAAGCTTTCTTT.

The CDR3 region is CASTTRGLQGGYGYTF. The CDR3 DNA reads as TGTGCCAGCACCACCCGTGGATTGCAGGGGGGCTATGGCTACACCTTC. This chain uses TRBV7-8 with TRBJ1-2, with 7 bases matching TRBD1. Trimming took 7 bases from V and 4 from J; bases not matched to a gene: 15. CDR3 length: 16 residues. CDR1 and CDR2 from the germline V gene are SGHVS and FQNEAQ.

The chain combines TRBV6-5 with TRBJ1-2; D is uncertain. Germline V lookup: CDR1 MNHEY, CDR2 SVGAGI. V was trimmed by 6 bases and J by 5 bases, leaving 10 bases between them. The CDR3 totals 12 residues. DNA for the CDR3: TGTGCCAGCAGGGAGAATGCGTATGGCTACACCTTC. As protein: CASRENAYGYTF.

This clone has a handful of counts. The chain is built from TRBV10-2 and TRBJ2-1, with D possibly being TRBD1 (6 bases). Germline CDR1 and CDR2: WSHSY and SAAADI. Deletions cut 7 bases from V and 1 base from J, with 11 bases between. The CDR3 is made up of 14 amino acids. For the CDR3, the DNA is TGCGCCAGCAAAGTGGACAGATCCTACAATGAGCAGTTCTTC. As protein: CASKVDRSYNEQFF.

The chain combines TRBV5-1 with TRBJ2-5; no definite D call. There are 13 residues in the CDR3. Per the germline V gene, CDR1 is SGHRS and CDR2 is YFSETQ. Trimming pared 0 bases from V and 4 bases from J, leaving 7 bases between. CDR3 amino acids: CASSLAAGETQYF. CDR3 coding DNA: TGCGCCAGCAGCTTGGCCGCCGGAGAGACCCAGTACTTC.

The chain employs TRBV27 and TRBJ2-5; TRBD2 agrees at 8 bases. The J call may not be correct, given that the DNA end is closer to TRBJ2-7. CDR3 length: 14 residues. Germline values: CDR1 MNHEY, CDR2 SMNVEV (reference sequence). CDR3 sequence: CASSPLAGSYEQYF. The CDR3 coding sequence is TGTGCCAGCAGTCCCTTAGCGGGAAGCTACGAGCAGTACTTC.

The chain couples TRBV5-1 to TRBJ1-3; 8 nucleotides match TRBD1. V gave up 0 bases and J gave up 2 bases; unmatched junction bases: 4. CDR3 length equals 16 residues. Germline V gives CDR1 SGHRS, CDR2 YFSETQ. CDR3 loop: CASSLGTGLPGNTIYF. The CDR3 nucleotides read TGCGCCAGCAGCTTGGGGACAGGGCTTCCTGGAAACACCATATATTTT.